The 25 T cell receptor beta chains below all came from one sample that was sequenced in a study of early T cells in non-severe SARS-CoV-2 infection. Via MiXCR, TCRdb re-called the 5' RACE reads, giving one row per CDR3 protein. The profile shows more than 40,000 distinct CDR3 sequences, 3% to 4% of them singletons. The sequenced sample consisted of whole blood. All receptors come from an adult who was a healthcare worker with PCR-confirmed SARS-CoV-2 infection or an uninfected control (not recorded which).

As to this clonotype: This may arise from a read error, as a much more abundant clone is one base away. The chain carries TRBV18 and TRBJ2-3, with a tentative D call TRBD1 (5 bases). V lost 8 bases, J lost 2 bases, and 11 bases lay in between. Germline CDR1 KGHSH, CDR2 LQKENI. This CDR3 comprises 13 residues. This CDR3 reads CASLSGYTDTQYF. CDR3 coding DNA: TGTGCCAGCCTCTCAGGGTACACAGATACGCAGTATTTT.

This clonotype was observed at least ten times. The CDR3 DNA sequence: TGCGCCAGCAATCGGACAGGGCCTAGAGGGAACACTGAAGCTTTCTTT. Protein: CASNRTGPRGNTEAFF. J is TRBJ1-1 and V is TRBV10-1; TRBD1 matches 8 bases. V gave up 7 bases and J gave up 1 base; unmatched junction bases: 11. Germline loops: CDR1 WNHNN, CDR2 SYGVQD (reference sequence). The CDR3 contains 16 residues.

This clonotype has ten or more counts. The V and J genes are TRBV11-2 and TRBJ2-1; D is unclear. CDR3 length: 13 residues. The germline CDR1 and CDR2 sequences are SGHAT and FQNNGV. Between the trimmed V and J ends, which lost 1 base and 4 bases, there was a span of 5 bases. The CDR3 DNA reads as TGTGCCAGCAGCTTAGGGCGTTACAATGAGCAGTTCTTC. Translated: CASSLGRYNEQFF.

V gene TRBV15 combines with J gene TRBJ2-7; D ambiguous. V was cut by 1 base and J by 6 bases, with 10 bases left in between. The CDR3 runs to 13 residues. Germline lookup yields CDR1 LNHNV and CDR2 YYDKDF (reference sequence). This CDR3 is CATSRVNRAEQYF. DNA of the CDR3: TGTGCCACCAGCAGAGTGAACAGAGCCGAGCAGTACTTC.

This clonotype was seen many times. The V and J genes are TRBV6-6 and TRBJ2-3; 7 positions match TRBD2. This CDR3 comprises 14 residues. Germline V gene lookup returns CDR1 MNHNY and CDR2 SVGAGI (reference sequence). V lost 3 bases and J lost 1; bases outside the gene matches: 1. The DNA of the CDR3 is TGTGCCAGCAGTTATCTAGCGGGCACAGATACGCAGTATTTT. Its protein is CASSYLAGTDTQYF.

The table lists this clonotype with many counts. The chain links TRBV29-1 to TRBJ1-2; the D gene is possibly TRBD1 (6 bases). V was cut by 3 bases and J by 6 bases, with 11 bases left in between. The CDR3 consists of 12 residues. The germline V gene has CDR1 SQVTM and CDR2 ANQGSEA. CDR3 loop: CSVDSGVDGYTF. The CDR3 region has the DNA TGCAGCGTTGATTCAGGGGTTGATGGCTACACCTTC.

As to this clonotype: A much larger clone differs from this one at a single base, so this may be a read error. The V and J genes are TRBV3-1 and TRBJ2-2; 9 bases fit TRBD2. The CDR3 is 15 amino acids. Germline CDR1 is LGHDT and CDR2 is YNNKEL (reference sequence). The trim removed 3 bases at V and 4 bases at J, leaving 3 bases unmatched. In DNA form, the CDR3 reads TGTGCCAGCAGCCAGGGGACTAGCATCACCGGGGAGCTGTTTTTT. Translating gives CASSQGTSITGELFF.

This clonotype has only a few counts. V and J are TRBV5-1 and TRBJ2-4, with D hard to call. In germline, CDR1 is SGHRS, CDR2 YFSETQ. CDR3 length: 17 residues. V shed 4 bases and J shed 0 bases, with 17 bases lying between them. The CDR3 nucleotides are TGCGCCAGCAGCCCTACATCCACCCTTCTAGCCAAAAACATTCAGTACTTC. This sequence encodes CASSPTSTLLAKNIQYF.

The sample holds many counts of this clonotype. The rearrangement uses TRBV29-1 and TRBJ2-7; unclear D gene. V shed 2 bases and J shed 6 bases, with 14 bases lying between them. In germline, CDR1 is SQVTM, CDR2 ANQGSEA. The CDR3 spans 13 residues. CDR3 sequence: CSVENRQTGEQYF. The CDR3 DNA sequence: TGCAGCGTTGAAAATCGGCAGACCGGCGAGCAGTACTTC.

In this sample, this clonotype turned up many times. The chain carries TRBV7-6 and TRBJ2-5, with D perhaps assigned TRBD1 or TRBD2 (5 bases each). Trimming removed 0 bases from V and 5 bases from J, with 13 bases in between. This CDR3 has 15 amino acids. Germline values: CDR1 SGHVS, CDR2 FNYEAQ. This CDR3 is CASSLAWAGTETQYF. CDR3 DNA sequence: TGTGCCAGCAGCTTAGCGTGGGCAGGGACGGAGACCCAGTACTTC. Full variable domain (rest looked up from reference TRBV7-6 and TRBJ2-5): GAGVSQSPRYKVTKRGQDVALRCDPISGHVSLYWYRQALGQGPEFLTYFNYEAQQDKSGLPNDRFSAERPEGSISTLTIQRTEQRDSAMYRCASSLAWAGTETQYFGPGTRLLVL.

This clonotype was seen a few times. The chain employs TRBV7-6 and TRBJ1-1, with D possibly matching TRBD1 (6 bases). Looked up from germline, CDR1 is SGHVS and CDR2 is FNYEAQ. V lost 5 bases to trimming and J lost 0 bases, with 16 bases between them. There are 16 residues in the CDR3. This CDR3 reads CASSPGQGLMNTEAFF. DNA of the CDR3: TGTGCCAGCAGCCCCGGGCAGGGGCTAATGAACACTGAAGCTTTCTTT.

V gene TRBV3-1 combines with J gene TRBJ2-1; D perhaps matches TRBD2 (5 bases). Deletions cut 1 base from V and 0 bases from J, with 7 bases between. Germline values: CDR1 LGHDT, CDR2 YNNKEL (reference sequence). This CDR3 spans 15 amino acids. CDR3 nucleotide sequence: TGTGCCAGCAGCCAAGTAGCGAGCTCCTACAATGAGCAGTTCTTC. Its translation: CASSQVASSYNEQFF.

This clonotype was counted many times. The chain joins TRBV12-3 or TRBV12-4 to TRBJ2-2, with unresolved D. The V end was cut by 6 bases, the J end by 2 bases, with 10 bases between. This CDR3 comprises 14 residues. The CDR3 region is CASREGLNTGELFF. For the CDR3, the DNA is TGTGCCAGCAGAGAAGGGTTAAACACCGGGGAGCTGTTTTTT.

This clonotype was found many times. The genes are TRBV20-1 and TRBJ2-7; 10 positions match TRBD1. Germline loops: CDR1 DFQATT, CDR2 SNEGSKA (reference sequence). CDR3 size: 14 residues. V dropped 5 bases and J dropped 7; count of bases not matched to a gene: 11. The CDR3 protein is CSAPRGTGVREQYF. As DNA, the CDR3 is TGCAGTGCTCCACGAGGGACAGGGGTGCGGGAGCAGTACTTC.

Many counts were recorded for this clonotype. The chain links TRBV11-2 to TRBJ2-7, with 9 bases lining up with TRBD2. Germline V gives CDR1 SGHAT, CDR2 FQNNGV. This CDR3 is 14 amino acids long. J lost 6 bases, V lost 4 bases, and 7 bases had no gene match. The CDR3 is CASSSLAGEFEQYF. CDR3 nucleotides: TGTGCCAGCAGCTCGTTAGCGGGAGAATTCGAGCAGTACTTC.

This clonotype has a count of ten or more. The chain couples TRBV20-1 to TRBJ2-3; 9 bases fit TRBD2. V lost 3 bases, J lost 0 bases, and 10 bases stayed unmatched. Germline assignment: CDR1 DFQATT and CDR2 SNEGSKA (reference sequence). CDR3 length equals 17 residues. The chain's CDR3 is CSASPSGGRGSTDTQYF. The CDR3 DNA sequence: TGCAGTGCTAGTCCAAGCGGGGGGCGGGGAAGCACAGATACGCAGTATTTT.

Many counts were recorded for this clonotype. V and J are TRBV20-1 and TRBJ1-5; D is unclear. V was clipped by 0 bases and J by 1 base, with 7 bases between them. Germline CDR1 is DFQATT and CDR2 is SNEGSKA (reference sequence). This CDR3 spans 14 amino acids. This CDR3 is CSARDSRSNQPQHF. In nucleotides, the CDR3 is TGCAGTGCTAGAGATAGCAGGAGCAATCAGCCCCAGCATTTT.

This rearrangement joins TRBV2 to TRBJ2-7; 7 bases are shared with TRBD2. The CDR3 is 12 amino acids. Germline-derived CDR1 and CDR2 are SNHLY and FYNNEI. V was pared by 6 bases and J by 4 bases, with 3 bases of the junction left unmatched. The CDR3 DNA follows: TGTGCCAGCAGGCGACTAGCTTACGAGCAGTACTTC. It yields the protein CASRRLAYEQYF.

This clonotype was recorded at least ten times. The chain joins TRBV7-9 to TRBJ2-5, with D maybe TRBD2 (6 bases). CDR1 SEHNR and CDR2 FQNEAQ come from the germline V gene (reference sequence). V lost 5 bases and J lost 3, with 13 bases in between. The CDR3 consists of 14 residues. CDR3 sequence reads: CASSPGDWEETQYF. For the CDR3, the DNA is TGTGCCAGCAGCCCTGGGGACTGGGAAGAGACCCAGTACTTC.

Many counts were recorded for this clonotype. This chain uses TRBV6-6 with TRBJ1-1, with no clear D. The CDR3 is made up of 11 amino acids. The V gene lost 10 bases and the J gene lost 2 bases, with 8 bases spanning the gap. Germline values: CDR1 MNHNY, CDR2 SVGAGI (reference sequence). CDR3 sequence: CATRANTEAFF. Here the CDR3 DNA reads TGTGCCACCCGGGCTAACACTGAAGCTTTCTTT.

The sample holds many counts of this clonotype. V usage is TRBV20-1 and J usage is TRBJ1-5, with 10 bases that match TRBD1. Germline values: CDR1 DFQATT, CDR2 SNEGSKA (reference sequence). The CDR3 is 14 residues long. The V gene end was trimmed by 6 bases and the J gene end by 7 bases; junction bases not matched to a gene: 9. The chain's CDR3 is CSARRQGAGQPQHF. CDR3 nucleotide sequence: TGCAGTGCCCGTCGACAGGGGGCGGGGCAGCCCCAGCATTTT.

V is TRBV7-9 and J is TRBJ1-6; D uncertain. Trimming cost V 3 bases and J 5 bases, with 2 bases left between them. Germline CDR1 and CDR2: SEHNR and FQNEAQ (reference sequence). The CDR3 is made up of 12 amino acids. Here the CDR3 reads CASSFNNSPLHF. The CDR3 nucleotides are TGTGCCAGCAGCTTTAATAATTCACCCCTCCACTTT.

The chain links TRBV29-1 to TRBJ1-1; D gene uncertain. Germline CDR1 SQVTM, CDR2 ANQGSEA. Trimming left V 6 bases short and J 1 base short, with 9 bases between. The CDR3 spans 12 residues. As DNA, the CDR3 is TGCAGCGTGGCGTCAGGGAACACTGAAGCTTTCTTT. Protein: CSVASGNTEAFF.

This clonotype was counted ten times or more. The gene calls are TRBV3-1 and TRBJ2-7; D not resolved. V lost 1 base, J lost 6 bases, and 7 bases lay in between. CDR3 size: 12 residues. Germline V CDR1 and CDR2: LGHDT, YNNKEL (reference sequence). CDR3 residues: CASSQVPSEQYF. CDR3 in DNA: TGTGCCAGCAGCCAAGTCCCATCCGAGCAGTACTTC.

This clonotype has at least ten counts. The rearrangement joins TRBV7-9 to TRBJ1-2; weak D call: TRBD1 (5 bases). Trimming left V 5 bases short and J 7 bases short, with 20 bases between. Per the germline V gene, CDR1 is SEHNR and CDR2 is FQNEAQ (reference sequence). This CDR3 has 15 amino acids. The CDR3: CASSPSSGLGGGYTF. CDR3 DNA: TGTGCCAGCAGCCCCTCTTCGGGGCTCGGGGGTGGCTACACCTTC.